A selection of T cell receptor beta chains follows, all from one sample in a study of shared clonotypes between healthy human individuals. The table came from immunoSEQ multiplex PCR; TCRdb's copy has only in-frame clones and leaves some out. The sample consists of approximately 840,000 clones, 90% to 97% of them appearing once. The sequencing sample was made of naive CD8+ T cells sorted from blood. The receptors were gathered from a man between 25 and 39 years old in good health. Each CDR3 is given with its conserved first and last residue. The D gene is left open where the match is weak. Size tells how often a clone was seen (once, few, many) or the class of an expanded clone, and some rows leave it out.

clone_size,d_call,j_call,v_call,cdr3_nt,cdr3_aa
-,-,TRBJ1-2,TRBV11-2,TGTGCCAGCAGCTTAGCTATCAACGACGCGAGTAACTATGGCTACACCTTC,CASSLAINDASNYGYTF
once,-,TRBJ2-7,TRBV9,TGTGCCAGCAGCGTAGTGGCTAGCCCCACCTACGAGCAGTACTTC,CASSVVASPTYEQYF
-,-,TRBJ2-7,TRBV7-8,TGTGCCAGCAGCCCGCTCTCGAGATACGAGCAGTACTTC,CASSPLSRYEQYF
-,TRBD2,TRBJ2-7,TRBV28,TGTGCCAGCAGTTCATCGACTAGCGGAGTCTACGAGCAGTACTTC,CASSSSTSGVYEQYF
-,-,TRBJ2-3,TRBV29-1,TGCAGCGTTGTGTCGCTAGCAGCAGATACGCAGTATTTT,CSVVSLAADTQYF
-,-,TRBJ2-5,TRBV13,TGTGCCAGCAGCAAGGGACCCCAAGAGACCCAGTACTTC,CASSKGPQETQYF
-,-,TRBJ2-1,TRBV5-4,TGTGCCAGCAGCTTTGCCTCCGATGAGCAGTTCTTC,CASSFASDEQFF
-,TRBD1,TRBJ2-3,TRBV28,TGTGCCAGCAGTTTAGACAGGGGCACAGATACGCAGTATTTT,CASSLDRGTDTQYF
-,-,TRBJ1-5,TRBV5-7,TGTGCCAGCAGCTTGGGACAGGTGGCGCCTCAGCCCCAGCATTTT,CASSLGQVAPQPQHF
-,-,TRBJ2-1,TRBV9,TGTGCCAGCAGCGTAGGGAATACGGGGATTTCCTACAATGAGCAGTTCTTC,CASSVGNTGISYNEQFF
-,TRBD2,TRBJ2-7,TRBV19,TGTGCCAGTAGTCTCGACCCTCCCGGGACTAGCGACTACGAGCAGTACTTC,CASSLDPPGTSDYEQYF
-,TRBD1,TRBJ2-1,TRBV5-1,TGCGCCAGCAGCCCCGGGACAGGGCTGGACAATGAGCAGTTCTTC,CASSPGTGLDNEQFF
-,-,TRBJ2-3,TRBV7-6,TGTGCCAGCAGCTTTACCGGGCCCACAGATACGCAGTATTTT,CASSFTGPTDTQYF
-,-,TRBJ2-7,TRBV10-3,TGTGCCATCAGTGAGGTCGACTACGAGCAGTACTTC,CAISEVDYEQYF
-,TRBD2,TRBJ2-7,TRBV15,TGTGCCACCAGCAGAGAACGGTGGGGGAGGGGCTACGAGCAGTACTTC,CATSRERWGRGYEQYF
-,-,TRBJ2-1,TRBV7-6,TGTGCCAGCAGCTTAAGGCTTTACAATGAGCAGTTCTTC,CASSLRLYNEQFF
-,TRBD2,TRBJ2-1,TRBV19,TGTGCCAGTAGTATAGCGGGAGGGCCCGCCAATGAGCAGTTCTTC,CASSIAGGPANEQFF
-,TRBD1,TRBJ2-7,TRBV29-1,TGCAGCGTGGAACAGGGGGTCTCCTACGAGCAGTACTTC,CSVEQGVSYEQYF